Presented here are 32 T cell receptor beta chains from one specimen sequenced in a study of technical replicates of blood from several donors (dated by TCRdb to 2016 to 2017). Libraries came from the immunoSEQ multiplex PCR assay. TCRdb holds this immuneACCESS table with in-frame rearrangements only. Some clones are missing; in checked studies, unresolved V genes explain under half, and the rest has no known cause. This sample lists roughly 90,000 clones; almost 97% were detected once. The ten top clones hold roughly 0.36% of the sample. Sequencing used T cells isolated from PBMCs. Receptors originate from a human donor in good health.

CDR3 amino acids: CASSSTSGVYEQYF. CDR3 DNA: TGTGCCAGCAGTTCGACTAGCGGGGTTTACGAGCAGTACTTC. The chain uses TRBV28 and TRBJ2-7; TRBD2 matches 11 bases. V lost 4 bases and J lost 4; bases outside the gene matches: 3. CDR1 and CDR2 (germline): MDHEN, SYDVKM. The CDR3 totals 14 residues.

This chain joins TRBV19 and TRBJ2-1; 9 bases agree with TRBD1. CDR3 size: 15 residues. Germline CDR1 LNHDA, CDR2 SQIVND (reference sequence). With V trimmed by 6 bases and J by 7 bases, 10 bases remained unmatched. The CDR3 DNA reads as TGTGCCAGTAGGAGCCCGGGACAGGGAAAGAATGAGCAGTTCTTC. Its translation: CASRSPGQGKNEQFF.

Concerning this clone: Other nucleotide sequences in the sample specify the same CDR3. The genes are TRBV10-3 and TRBJ2-1, with TRBD1 identical over 9 bases. Trimming cost V 10 bases and J 5 bases; bases outside gene matches: 9. The length of the CDR3 is 14 residues. CDR1 and CDR2 from the germline V gene are ENHRY and SYGVKD. The CDR3 coding sequence is TGTGCCACGGGGGACAGGGAATCTAACAATGAGCAGTTCTTC. As protein: CATGDRESNNEQFF.

With respect to this clone: The junction does not match germline at one end; this may be a read error. The chain carries TRBV7-7 and TRBJ2-1; TRBD2 agrees at 10 bases. CDR3 length: 16 amino acids. Germline V gene sequence: CDR1 SSHAT, CDR2 FNYEAQ (reference sequence). The CDR3 sequence is CASSIQAGGPSGEQFF. The CDR3 DNA reads TGTGCTAGCAGCATACAAGCGGGAGGGCCCTCGGGTGAGCAGTTCTTC.

The chain combines TRBV7-8 with TRBJ2-7; tentative D call: TRBD1 (5 bases). Trimming cost V 1 base and J 0 bases, with 7 bases left between them. Germline V gene sequence: CDR1 SGHVS, CDR2 FQNEAQ. The CDR3 contains 14 residues. In DNA form, the CDR3 reads TGTGCCAGCAGCTTAGGACAGCTCTCCTACGAGCAGTACTTC. Its translation: CASSLGQLSYEQYF.

The chain has TRBV27 and TRBJ2-7; no definite D call. Germline V gene sequence: CDR1 MNHEY, CDR2 SMNVEV (reference sequence). Trimming left V 0 bases short and J 1 base short, with 10 bases between. The CDR3 length is 15 residues. As DNA, the CDR3 is TGTGCCAGCAGTTTATCTCCCGGTCGGTCCTACGAGCAGTACTTC. Protein: CASSLSPGRSYEQYF.

V and J are TRBV18 and TRBJ1-5, with TRBD1 matching 9 bases. V was pared by 3 bases and J by 7 bases, with 10 bases of the junction left unmatched. The CDR3 has 16 residues. CDR1 is KGHSH, CDR2 LQKENI, per germline. The CDR3 reads CASSPFRDREGQPQHF. Here the CDR3 DNA reads TGTGCCAGCTCACCTTTCCGGGACAGGGAGGGACAGCCCCAGCATTTT.

The V call is TRBV29-1, the J call TRBJ1-5; 9 bases fit TRBD1. The germline V gene encodes CDR1 SQVTM and CDR2 ANQGSEA. V gave up 4 bases and J gave up 6 bases; unmatched junction bases: 4. The CDR3 totals 13 residues. The CDR3 spells CSVGDRAGQPQHF. The CDR3 coding sequence is TGCAGCGTTGGGGACAGGGCGGGTCAGCCCCAGCATTTT.

This clone is a singleton in its sample. CDR3 sequence: CASSVLDRDRDGYTF. The CDR3 DNA reads TGTGCCAGCAGTGTCCTTGACCGGGACAGGGATGGCTACACCTTC. This chain connects TRBV25-1 to TRBJ1-2; TRBD1 aligns across 9 bases. Germline values: CDR1 MGHDK, CDR2 SYGVNS. The CDR3 sequence is 15 residues long. The trim removed 4 bases at V and 6 bases at J, leaving 9 bases unmatched.

The chain combines TRBV9 with TRBJ2-6, with D maybe TRBD1 (6 bases). Germline lookup yields CDR1 SGDLS and CDR2 YYNGEE. Between the trimmed V and J ends, which lost 4 bases and 3 bases, there was a span of 11 bases. This CDR3 has 15 residues. CDR3 sequence: CASSTYRDGANVLTF. DNA of the CDR3: TGTGCCAGCAGCACCTACAGGGATGGGGCCAACGTCCTGACTTTC.

The chain is built from TRBV9 and TRBJ2-2, with 12 nucleotides matching TRBD2. CDR3 length: 16 amino acids. CDR1 is SGDLS, CDR2 YYNGEE, per germline. The V segment lost 3 bases and the J segment 5 bases; nucleotides outside the gene matches: 5. The CDR3 sequence: CASSDRTSGITGELFF. The CDR3 DNA reads as TGTGCCAGCAGCGACCGGACTAGCGGGATAACCGGGGAGCTGTTTTTT.

This clone was seen more than once but under ten times. The chain employs TRBV10-3 and TRBJ1-4; D might be TRBD1 (6 bases). CDR1 is ENHRY and CDR2 is SYGVKD in the germline V gene. This CDR3 spans 14 amino acids. The V end lost 7 bases, the J end lost 3 bases, and 12 bases lay between the germline ends. The CDR3 DNA reads as TGTGCCATCAAGAAGGGGGGGCCTAATGAAAAACTGTTTTTT. It is translated as CAIKKGGPNEKLFF.

V is TRBV5-4 and J is TRBJ1-4; TRBD1 aligns across 9 bases. This CDR3 spans 15 amino acids. Germline CDR1 reads SGHNT; CDR2 reads YYREEE (reference sequence). V lost 3 bases, J lost 5 bases, and 5 bases stayed unmatched. The CDR3 region is CASSSATGGNEKLFF. In DNA, the CDR3 is TGTGCCAGCAGCTCCGCGACAGGGGGGAATGAAAAACTGTTTTTT.

The V gene is TRBV28, the J gene TRBJ1-4; perhaps TRBD1 as D (6 bases). The V and J ends lost 5 bases and 2 bases respectively, with 12 bases between them. Germline V CDR1 and CDR2: MDHEN, SYDVKM. The CDR3 contains 15 residues. CDR3 DNA: TGTGCCAGCAGTCGGCAGGGGAAGACTAATGAAAAACTGTTTTTT. It encodes CASSRQGKTNEKLFF. Full variable domain (rest looked up from reference TRBV28 and TRBJ1-4): DVKVTQSSRYLVKRTGEKVFLECVQDMDHENMFWYRQDPGLGLRLIYFSYDVKMKEKGDIPEGYSVSREKKERFSLILESASTNQTSMYLCASSRQGKTNEKLFFGSGTQLSVL.

DNA of the CDR3: TGTGCCAGCAGCTTACCAGGGGACGAGACCCAGTACTTC. It yields the protein CASSLPGDETQYF. The V call is TRBV11-3, the J call TRBJ2-5, with D possibly matching TRBD1 (6 bases). This CDR3 is 13 amino acids long. The germline V gene encodes CDR1 SGHNT and CDR2 YENEEA. Between the trimmed V and J ends, which lost 2 bases and 5 bases, there was a span of 9 bases.

The chain joins TRBV10-2 to TRBJ2-7; 10 bases are a match to TRBD2. The CDR3 is made up of 14 amino acids. V was pared by 4 bases and J by 3 bases, with 3 bases of the junction left unmatched. Germline CDR1 WSHSY, CDR2 SAAADI. The CDR3 sequence is CASSAGLANYEQYF. The CDR3 nucleotides read TGCGCCAGCAGTGCGGGACTAGCGAACTACGAGCAGTACTTC.

This chain joins TRBV27 and TRBJ2-5; D call uncertain. Germline CDR1 reads MNHEY; CDR2 reads SMNVEV (reference sequence). Trimming cost V 0 bases and J 7 bases, with 12 bases left between them. The CDR3 loop spans 14 amino acids. CDR3 in amino acids: CASSLSTGLGTQYF. The CDR3 DNA sequence: TGTGCCAGCAGTTTATCGACGGGTTTGGGGACCCAGTACTTC.

This chain joins TRBV25-1 and TRBJ2-7; 8 bases line up with TRBD2. The length of the CDR3 is 16 residues. V gave up 5 bases and J gave up 1 base; unmatched junction bases: 10. The germline CDR1 and CDR2 sequences are MGHDK and SYGVNS. The CDR3 spells CASSFRSGSPSYEQYF. The CDR3 DNA reads as TGTGCCAGCAGTTTCCGGAGCGGGAGTCCGTCCTACGAGCAGTACTTC.

The chain joins TRBV4-3 to TRBJ1-2, with a tentative D call TRBD1 (5 bases). In germline, CDR1 is LGHNA, CDR2 YSLEER. This CDR3 has 14 amino acids. Trimming pared 1 base from V and 4 bases from J, leaving 10 bases between. The CDR3 region has the DNA TGCGCCAGCAGCCAAGGGGGCACGGTCTATGGCTACACCTTC. Translated: CASSQGGTVYGYTF.

The chain combines TRBV9 with TRBJ1-2; TRBD1 aligns across 7 bases. With V trimmed by 0 bases and J by 8 bases, 4 bases remained unmatched. Germline loops: CDR1 SGDLS, CDR2 YYNGEE. The CDR3 runs 13 residues. The DNA for the CDR3 is TGTGCCAGCAGCGTAGCTGGAGGGGGCGGCTACACCTTC. It yields the protein CASSVAGGGGYTF. The entire variable domain, with the rest obtained from reference TRBV9 and TRBJ1-2, is as follows: DSGVTQTPKHLITATGQRVTLRCSPRSGDLSVYWYQQSLDQGLQFLIQYYNGEERAKGNILERFSAQQFPDLHSELNLSSLELGDSALYFCASSVAGGGGYTFGSGTRLTVV.

This chain connects TRBV27 to TRBJ1-2; perhaps TRBD1 as D (6 bases). Germline V lookup: CDR1 MNHEY, CDR2 SMNVEV (reference sequence). The CDR3 is 15 residues long. Trimming removed 3 bases from V and 4 bases from J, with 15 bases in between. The CDR3 region has the DNA TGTGCCAGCAGTTTTCGGGACACCAAACTCTATGGCTACACCTTC. It translates to CASSFRDTKLYGYTF.

The chain uses TRBV7-9 and TRBJ2-7; D possibly corresponds to TRBD2 (5 bases). The CDR3 is made up of 13 amino acids. Trimming took off 4 bases at V and 0 bases at J, with 7 bases between the two ends. The germline V gene encodes CDR1 SEHNR and CDR2 FQNEAQ (reference sequence). In DNA form, the CDR3 reads TGTGCCAGCAGCTCCCGGGACTCCTACGAGCAGTACTTC. Protein product: CASSSRDSYEQYF.

The V call is TRBV10-3, the J call TRBJ2-5; D gene unclear. CDR1 and CDR2 (germline): ENHRY, SYGVKD. Between the trimmed V and J ends, which lost 5 bases and 3 bases, there was a span of 4 bases. This CDR3 has 11 amino acids. DNA of the CDR3: TGTGCCATCAGTTTCAAAGAGACCCAGTACTTC. It codes for CAISFKETQYF.

V is TRBV6-6 and J is TRBJ1-5; unclear D gene. V was shortened by 6 bases and J by 0 bases, with 12 bases between the two germline ends. Per the germline V gene, CDR1 is MNHNY and CDR2 is SVGAGI (reference sequence). The CDR3 runs to 15 residues. CDR3 sequence: CASSVTEYSNQPQHF. CDR3 nucleotide sequence: TGTGCCAGCAGCGTAACAGAGTATAGCAATCAGCCCCAGCATTTT.

The V and J genes are TRBV6-6 and TRBJ2-7; D remains unclear. The CDR3 runs 12 residues. CDR1 is MNHNY, CDR2 SVGAGI, per germline (reference sequence). V was trimmed by 2 bases and J by 5 bases, leaving 7 bases between them. The CDR3 reads CASSYEAHEQYF. CDR3 DNA sequence: TGTGCCAGCAGTTACGAGGCTCACGAGCAGTACTTC.

V usage is TRBV9 and J usage is TRBJ2-3; 9 bases map to TRBD1. This CDR3 is 14 amino acids long. The junction had 4 bases not matched to a gene; V was cut back by 3 bases and J by 5 bases. Germline V CDR1 and CDR2: SGDLS, YYNGEE. In DNA form, the CDR3 reads TGTGCCAGCAGCGGGGACAGGGAGATAGATACGCAGTATTTT. Amino acid sequence: CASSGDREIDTQYF.

The genes are TRBV10-1 and TRBJ1-1; D gene ambiguous. The CDR3 runs to 14 residues. Germline V gives CDR1 WNHNN, CDR2 SYGVQD (reference sequence). The V end was cut by 6 bases, the J end by 7 bases, with 18 bases between. The CDR3 DNA reads TGCGCCAGCAGGGGAGCCGGGGATCGAGATGAAGCTTTCTTT. It yields the protein CASRGAGDRDEAFF.

The chain employs TRBV29-1 and TRBJ2-7; no reliable D call. Trimming stripped 3 bases from V and 2 bases from J, with 8 bases between. The CDR3 extends over 12 amino acids. The germline gives CDR1 SQVTM, CDR2 ANQGSEA. The chain's CDR3 is CSVDGGTYEQYF. CDR3 bases: TGCAGCGTTGATGGCGGAACCTACGAGCAGTACTTC.

This sequence joins TRBV7-2 and TRBJ2-5, with 11 positions matching TRBD2. This CDR3 region has 16 residues. V gave up 3 bases and J gave up 5 bases; unmatched junction bases: 8. Germline assignment: CDR1 SGHTA and CDR2 FQGNSA. CDR3 loop: CASSFNSGRGAETQYF. In DNA, the CDR3 is TGTGCCAGCAGCTTTAATAGCGGGAGGGGGGCGGAGACCCAGTACTTC.

In its sample, this clone was seen once. Distinct nucleotide sequences in the sample also encode this CDR3. This rearrangement joins TRBV7-2 to TRBJ2-5; D is undetermined. V lost 4 bases and J lost 2, with 2 bases in between. CDR1 and CDR2 from the germline V gene are SGHTA and FQGNSA. This CDR3 contains 11 residues. CDR3 nucleotides: TGTGCCAGCAGCTCTCAAGAGACCCAGTACTTC. As protein: CASSSQETQYF.

This clone was detected once. The chain couples TRBV7-8 to TRBJ2-5; 11 nucleotides agree with TRBD2. V was pared by 1 base and J by 4 bases, with 14 bases of the junction left unmatched. CDR3 size: 19 residues. Germline loops: CDR1 SGHVS, CDR2 FQNEAQ. CDR3: CASSLGGGYTSGSLETQYF. The DNA of the CDR3 is TGTGCCAGCAGCTTAGGGGGTGGTTACACTAGCGGGAGTTTAGAGACCCAGTACTTC. The whole variable domain, remainder taken from reference TRBV7-8 and TRBJ2-5, is GAGVSQSPRYKVAKRGQDVALRCDPISGHVSLFWYQQALGQGPEFLTYFQNEAQLDKSGLPSDRFFAERPEGSVSTLKIQRTQQEDSAVYLCASSLGGGYTSGSLETQYFGPGTRLLVL.

The chain is built from TRBV6-5 and TRBJ2-5; weak D call: TRBD2 (6 bases). The V end was cut by 0 bases, the J end by 4 bases, with 9 bases between. Germline loops: CDR1 MNHEY, CDR2 SVGAGI. The CDR3 is made up of 14 amino acids. CDR3 sequence: CASSYSGEAETQYF. DNA of the CDR3: TGTGCCAGCAGTTACTCAGGGGAGGCAGAGACCCAGTACTTC.